This passage covers 11 T cell receptor beta chains from one sample sequenced in a study of T cell repertoires in cytomegalovirus infection. TCRdb redid the calling of the reads with MiXCR, one entry per CDR3 protein. Of 700,000 to 900,000 distinct CDR3 sequences in the sample, about 27% were seen once. No antigen has been identified for these receptors. The material was cultured CD8+ T cells from PBMCs, obtained from culture after CMV antigen stimulation. The receptors originated from a human donor in good health (CMV status not recorded). Some clones in this sample may be carry-over from other donors' samples.

This clonotype was seen ten or more times. The chain has TRBV7-2 and TRBJ2-5; TRBD1 matches at 7 bases. Unmatched junction bases numbered 4, after V lost 5 bases and J lost 1 base. The CDR3 spans 14 residues. The germline CDR1 and CDR2 sequences are SGHTA and FQGNSA. DNA for the CDR3: TGTGCCAGCAGCACCGGGACAGTCCAAGAGACCCAGTACTTC. Encoded protein: CASSTGTVQETQYF.

This clonotype was seen repeatedly, ten times or more. The rearrangement uses TRBV7-2 and TRBJ1-2; a possible D gene is TRBD1 (5 bases). Looked up from germline, CDR1 is SGHTA and CDR2 is FQGNSA. The CDR3 has 17 residues. Trimming stripped 3 bases from V and 2 bases from J, with 19 bases between. This CDR3 reads CASSFRGSLFRNYGYTF. Here the CDR3 DNA reads TGTGCCAGCAGCTTTAGGGGATCCTTGTTTAGGAACTATGGCTACACCTTC.

This clonotype has at least ten counts. The chain combines TRBV7-2 with TRBJ1-2; 7 bases agree with TRBD1. The CDR3 has 15 residues. The J segment lost 5 bases and the V segment lost 0 bases, leaving 6 bases of the junction unmatched. Germline values: CDR1 SGHTA, CDR2 FQGNSA. The CDR3 here is CASSLAPGQWYGYTF. The CDR3 nucleotides read TGTGCCAGCAGCTTAGCCCCGGGACAGTGGTATGGCTACACCTTC. Based on the CDR3 plus reference TRBV7-2 and TRBJ1-2, the full variable domain is GAGVSQSPSNKVTEKGKDVELRCDPISGHTALYWYRQSLGQGLEFLIYFQGNSAPDKSGLPSDRFSAERTGGSVSTLTIQRTQQEDSAVYLCASSLAPGQWYGYTFGSGTRLTVV.

This clonotype occurred a few times. The V gene is TRBV4-1, the J gene TRBJ2-3; D is tentatively TRBD1 or TRBD2 (5 bases each). Trimming removed 8 bases from V and 6 bases from J, with 21 bases in between. CDR3 length: 15 residues. CDR1 is MGHRA, CDR2 YSYEKL, per germline. CDR3 region: CASGPEDGGVDTQYF. The CDR3 DNA reads TGCGCCAGCGGGCCTGAGGATGGGGGTGTGGATACGCAGTATTTT.

V is TRBV5-5 and J is TRBJ2-7; tentative D call: TRBD1 (6 bases). V shed 2 bases and J shed 4 bases, with 19 bases lying between them. The germline gives CDR1 SGHKS, CDR2 YYEKEE (reference sequence). The CDR3 runs to 16 residues. CDR3 in DNA: TGTGCCAGCAGCTTTTCCGGGACACCTTACTCTTACGAGCAGTACTTC. This sequence encodes CASSFSGTPYSYEQYF.

Ten or more counts support this clonotype. This chain joins TRBV2 and TRBJ1-1, with D perhaps matching TRBD1 (6 bases). Trimming cost V 6 bases and J 0 bases, with 20 bases left between them. The CDR3 totals 17 residues. Per the germline V gene, CDR1 is SNHLY and CDR2 is FYNNEI. CDR3 nucleotide sequence: TGTGCCAGCAGGCTCAGAGGGGGGGTTTCCATGAACACTGAAGCTTTCTTT. This sequence encodes CASRLRGGVSMNTEAFF.

This clonotype was detected only a few times. This chain links TRBV27 with TRBJ1-1; 11 nucleotides line up with TRBD1. V lost 8 bases, J lost 7 bases, and 12 bases stayed unmatched. The CDR3 is made up of 15 amino acids. CDR1 is MNHEY and CDR2 is SMNVEV in the germline V gene (reference sequence). The DNA for the CDR3 is TGTGCCAGCGGGGCCGGGACAGGGGGTGGAGGTGAAGCTTTCTTT. It specifies CASGAGTGGGGEAFF.

This clonotype was recorded a few times. The rearrangement links TRBV5-8 to TRBJ1-2; D is perhaps TRBD1 (6 bases). The CDR3 consists of 13 residues. Germline CDR1 and CDR2: SGHTS and YDEGEE. The V gene lost 4 bases and the J gene lost 8 bases, with 15 bases spanning the gap. CDR3 bases: TGTGCCAGCAGCCCCAGGGGTTGGGACGGCTACACCTTC. It codes for CASSPRGWDGYTF.

The chain joins TRBV20-1 to TRBJ1-4, with a possible D match to TRBD1 (5 bases). V was shortened by 1 base and J by 14 bases, with 17 bases between the two germline ends. This CDR3 has 13 amino acids. CDR1 DFQATT and CDR2 SNEGSKA come from the germline V gene (reference sequence). CDR3 coding DNA: TGCAGTGCTAGAGTAGTAGGACATCCAGGGCTGTTTTTT. It translates to CSARVVGHPGLFF.

The chain combines TRBV7-9 with TRBJ2-1; D is ambiguous. Germline V gene lookup returns CDR1 SEHNR and CDR2 FQNEAQ (reference sequence). The CDR3 has 17 residues. The V and J ends lost 1 base and 4 bases respectively, with 17 bases between them. CDR3 region: CASSLVGRRISYNEQFF. CDR3 bases: TGTGCCAGCAGCTTAGTCGGTAGGCGAATTTCATACAATGAGCAGTTCTTC.

This clonotype was seen only a few times. This rearrangement joins TRBV4-1 to TRBJ2-7; D remains unclear. This CDR3 spans 13 amino acids. Trimming pared 0 bases from V and 7 bases from J, leaving 10 bases between. Germline values: CDR1 MGHRA, CDR2 YSYEKL. CDR3 protein: CASSQDQGWEQYF. In DNA, the CDR3 is TGCGCCAGCAGCCAAGACCAAGGATGGGAGCAGTACTTC.